The 23 T cell receptor beta chains below come from one sample, sequenced in a study of CD8 T cells in ankylosing spondylitis. Notes on the study in general: Among TCR beta sequences, a motif of roughly 8 highly homologous variants appeared characteristic of ankylosing spondylitis blood.

No cognate antigen is known for these TCRs. TCRdb redid the calling of the 5' RACE reads with MiXCR, one entry per CDR3 protein. The sample carries 750,000 to 850,000 distinct CDR3 sequences, about 10% recorded once. Material for sequencing was blood, either unsorted or a sorted T cell fraction (not recorded which). Receptors originate from a male donor with ankylosing spondylitis.

This clonotype was detected only a few times. The rearrangement links TRBV29-1 to TRBJ1-5; D not certain. From germline, CDR1 is SQVTM and CDR2 ANQGSEA. The CDR3 loop spans 14 amino acids. Trimming left V 4 bases short and J 2 bases short, with 12 bases between. The CDR3 spells CSVVERAGNQPQHF. CDR3 nucleotides: TGCAGCGTTGTGGAAAGGGCGGGCAATCAGCCCCAGCATTTT. The full variable domain, with the rest looked up from reference TRBV29-1 and TRBJ1-5, is SAVISQKPSRDICQRGTSLTIQCQVDSQVTMMFWYRQQPGQSLTLIATANQGSEATYESGFVIDKFPISRPNLTFSTLTVSNMSPEDSSIYLCSVVERAGNQPQHFGDGTRLSIL.

The V call is TRBV15, the J call TRBJ2-1; 7 bases line up with TRBD2. CDR1 is LNHNV, CDR2 YYDKDF, per germline (reference sequence). The J segment lost 7 bases and the V segment lost 5 bases, leaving 2 bases of the junction unmatched. This CDR3 region has 12 residues. This chain's CDR3 is CATSGGVNEQFF. In DNA form, the CDR3 reads TGTGCCACCAGCGGGGGGGTTAATGAGCAGTTCTTC.

This chain uses TRBV6-1 with TRBJ2-5; 8 bases map to TRBD2. Germline V gene sequence: CDR1 MNHNS, CDR2 SASEGT. Trimming cost V 6 bases and J 5 bases; bases outside gene matches: 8. The CDR3 is 14 amino acids. The CDR3 region is CASRSRRGEETQYF. The DNA of the CDR3 is TGTGCCAGCAGGTCCCGGCGGGGGGAGGAGACCCAGTACTTC.

The chain couples TRBV7-9 to TRBJ1-2; TRBD1 is a possible D gene (5 bases). Per the germline V gene, CDR1 is SEHNR and CDR2 is FQNEAQ (reference sequence). The CDR3 totals 14 residues. Trimming left V 5 bases short and J 4 bases short, with 14 bases between. The CDR3 is CASSQQGLGYGYTF. CDR3 nucleotide sequence: TGTGCCAGCAGCCAGCAGGGACTAGGCTATGGCTACACCTTC.

This clonotype turned up a few times. The chain is built from TRBV19 and TRBJ1-2; tentative D call: TRBD1 (5 bases). CDR3 length equals 14 residues. V shed 3 bases and J shed 4 bases, with 12 bases lying between them. Looked up from germline, CDR1 is LNHDA and CDR2 is SQIVND (reference sequence). The CDR3 loop is CASSISAGTYGYTF. The CDR3 nucleotides read TGTGCCAGTAGTATTTCGGCAGGGACCTATGGCTACACCTTC.

V gene TRBV5-1 combines with J gene TRBJ2-5, with 7 bases aligning to TRBD1. Germline CDR1 and CDR2: SGHRS and YFSETQ. This CDR3 is built from 14 residues. J gave up 5 bases and V 0 bases, and 4 bases lay outside the gene matches. The CDR3 nucleotides are TGCGCCAGCAGCTTGGCGACAGGGCTGGAGACCCAGTACTTC. Translating it yields CASSLATGLETQYF. Looking up the rest from reference TRBV5-1 and TRBJ2-5 gives the full variable domain: KAGVTQTPRYLIKTRGQQVTLSCSPISGHRSVSWYQQTPGQGLQFLFEYFSETQRNKGNFPGRFSGRQFSNSRSEMNVSTLELGDSALYLCASSLATGLETQYFGPGTRLLVL.

This clonotype came up a few times. V and J are TRBV7-2 and TRBJ2-7; 8 nucleotides align to TRBD2. Trimming at V came to 5 bases and at J to 12 bases, leaving 15 bases not matched to a gene. The CDR3 has 14 residues. Germline V CDR1 and CDR2: SGHTA, FQGNSA. DNA of the CDR3: TGTGCCAGCAGCGGCCGTTCACTAGCGGCTCGGGCGTACTTC. It translates to CASSGRSLAARAYF.

The chain links TRBV4-1 to TRBJ2-7; D gene unclear. Germline V CDR1 and CDR2: MGHRA, YSYEKL. CDR3 length equals 15 residues. Trimming removed 5 bases from V and 2 bases from J, with 16 bases in between. CDR3 nucleotide sequence: TGCGCCAGCAGCGCAGATCTAGGGTTAACCTACGAGCAGTACTTC. Translated, it gives CASSADLGLTYEQYF.

This clonotype was seen only a few times. The gene calls are TRBV29-1 and TRBJ2-7, with a possible D match to TRBD1 (6 bases). CDR1 is SQVTM, CDR2 ANQGSEA, per germline. V gave up 7 bases and J gave up 3 bases, with 16 bases separating them. This CDR3 has 13 residues. CDR3 in DNA: TGCAGCGGGCAGGGGCCCTTGGACTACGAGCAGTACTTC. This sequence encodes CSGQGPLDYEQYF.

This clonotype has only a few counts. J is TRBJ2-7 and V is TRBV15; no firm D call. This CDR3 comprises 11 residues. The V and J ends lost 4 bases and 9 bases respectively, with 10 bases between them. Germline values: CDR1 LNHNV, CDR2 YYDKDF (reference sequence). DNA of the CDR3: TGTGCCACCAGCACAGCCTTGGGGCAGTACTTC. Its protein is CATSTALGQYF.

This clonotype was observed a few times. The V call is TRBV5-1, the J call TRBJ1-1, with no clear D. Germline CDR1 and CDR2: SGHRS and YFSETQ. The CDR3 is 13 residues long. V dropped 7 bases and J dropped 2 bases, with 12 bases sitting between them. Here the CDR3 reads CASEGGPNTEAFF. The CDR3 DNA sequence: TGCGCCAGCGAGGGAGGACCAAACACTGAAGCTTTCTTT.

The gene calls are TRBV2 and TRBJ2-1; 15 bases are shared with TRBD2. This CDR3 contains 16 residues. CDR1 SNHLY and CDR2 FYNNEI come from the germline V gene. V shed 7 bases, J shed 3 bases, and the junction held 4 bases outside the gene matches. The CDR3 region has the DNA TGTGCCAGCACGGGACTAGCGGGAGGCAACTACAATGAGCAGTTCTTC. This sequence encodes CASTGLAGGNYNEQFF.

This clonotype was counted many times. The J gene is TRBJ2-4, the V gene TRBV4-2, with a weak D call TRBD2 (5 bases). Germline V CDR1 and CDR2: LGHNA, YNFKEQ. The CDR3 sequence is 17 residues long. V lost 1 base to trimming and J lost 0 bases, with 13 bases between them. CDR3: CASSQVSGGGAKNIQYF. The CDR3 DNA reads TGTGCCAGCAGCCAAGTTTCCGGCGGAGGAGCCAAAAACATTCAGTACTTC.

This clonotype occurred a few times. The chain joins TRBV29-1 to TRBJ2-3; 12 bases line up with TRBD2. With V trimmed by 1 base and J by 1 base, 9 bases remained unmatched. The CDR3 sequence is 18 residues long. Germline V gives CDR1 SQVTM, CDR2 ANQGSEA. CDR3 protein: CSVEGLAGGKGGTDTQYF. CDR3 coding DNA: TGCAGCGTTGAAGGCCTAGCGGGAGGGAAAGGGGGCACAGATACGCAGTATTTT.

This clonotype came up many times. The chain couples TRBV20-1 to TRBJ1-1; 9 bases match TRBD1. The V gene's germline CDR1 is DFQATT and CDR2 SNEGSKA (reference sequence). There are 12 residues in the CDR3. The V segment lost 5 bases and the J segment 4 bases; nucleotides outside the gene matches: 2. CDR3 protein: CSALGQGTEAFF. The DNA for the CDR3 is TGCAGTGCTCTGGGACAGGGCACTGAAGCTTTCTTT.

This clonotype was seen more than once but under ten times. This rearrangement joins TRBV5-1 to TRBJ2-7; TRBD1 matches at 7 bases. This CDR3 is built from 15 residues. Trimming removed 0 bases from V and 3 bases from J; junction bases left unmatched: 6. CDR1 SGHRS and CDR2 YFSETQ come from the germline V gene. The CDR3 bases are TGCGCCAGCAGCTTGGAGACAGGGAGTCTCTACGAGCAGTACTTC. It yields the protein CASSLETGSLYEQYF. The entire variable domain, with the rest obtained from reference TRBV5-1 and TRBJ2-7, is as follows: KAGVTQTPRYLIKTRGQQVTLSCSPISGHRSVSWYQQTPGQGLQFLFEYFSETQRNKGNFPGRFSGRQFSNSRSEMNVSTLELGDSALYLCASSLETGSLYEQYFGPGTRLTVT.

V is TRBV20-1 and J is TRBJ2-3, with TRBD2 matching 10 bases. Per germline, CDR1 DFQATT and CDR2 SNEGSKA (reference sequence). The length of the CDR3 is 17 residues. With 2 bases clipped from V and 2 bases from J, the junction kept 10 bases outside the gene matches. The chain's CDR3 is CSARPIRLAGVTDTQYF. The CDR3 DNA reads TGCAGTGCTAGACCGATTAGGCTAGCGGGGGTCACAGATACGCAGTATTTT.

This clonotype came up many times. V usage is TRBV20-1 and J usage is TRBJ1-4; D is possibly TRBD1 (6 bases). CDR3 length equals 13 residues. The V gene lost 3 bases and the J gene lost 2 bases, with 7 bases spanning the gap. Germline V gives CDR1 DFQATT, CDR2 SNEGSKA (reference sequence). The CDR3 DNA sequence: TGCAGTGCTAGTAGGGGGACTAATGAAAAACTGTTTTTT. This encodes CSASRGTNEKLFF.

This sequence joins TRBV5-5 and TRBJ2-1; 9 bases map to TRBD2. Trimming took 1 base from V and 2 from J; bases not matched to a gene: 4. Germline V gene sequence: CDR1 SGHKS, CDR2 YYEKEE (reference sequence). The CDR3 is 16 amino acids. The CDR3 DNA sequence: TGTGCCAGCAGCTTGCTAGCGGGGACTGCCTACAATGAGCAGTTCTTC. Its translation: CASSLLAGTAYNEQFF.

This clonotype was counted ten times or more. The rearrangement joins TRBV7-2 to TRBJ2-5; TRBD1 might be the D (5 bases). The CDR3 consists of 13 residues. The V gene lost 2 bases and the J gene lost 4 bases, with 8 bases spanning the gap. Germline CDR1 SGHTA, CDR2 FQGNSA. CDR3 region: CASSLKGLETQYF. CDR3 bases: TGTGCCAGCAGCTTAAAGGGGCTAGAGACCCAGTACTTC.

This clonotype was recorded a few times. The gene calls are TRBV12-3 or TRBV12-4 and TRBJ2-2; 8 nucleotides line up with TRBD2. CDR3 length: 15 amino acids. J lost 4 bases, V lost 2 bases, and 3 bases had no gene match. The CDR3 DNA reads as TGTGCCAGCAGTTTACAGCGGGAGTTCACCGGGGAGCTGTTTTTT. Amino acids: CASSLQREFTGELFF.

In the case of this clonotype: One end of the junction is discordant with germline, which a read error may explain. This chain joins TRBV20-1 and TRBJ2-6, with D maybe TRBD1 (5 bases). The germline CDR1 and CDR2 sequences are DFQATT and SNEGSKA (reference sequence). CDR3 length: 13 residues. The CDR3 coding sequence is TGCAGTGCTAGGCCGTCTGGGGCCAACGTCCTGAATTTC. It specifies CSARPSGANVLNF.

This clonotype came up many times. This chain joins TRBV14 and TRBJ2-4, with 13 bases identical to TRBD2. This CDR3 has 19 amino acids. V was pared by 4 bases and J by 0 bases, with 9 bases of the junction left unmatched. CDR1 and CDR2 (germline): SGHDN, FVKESK. This CDR3 is CASSPGLAGAALAKNIQYF. CDR3 coding DNA: TGTGCCAGCAGCCCCGGACTAGCGGGGGCCGCACTAGCCAAAAACATTCAGTACTTC.